This TCR beta chain came from a study of T cell repertoires in cytomegalovirus infection. Study-wide results and caveats: Adding up the frequency of public TCR beta families identified people who carried CMV plus the relevant HLA. HLA-C-restricted TCR beta clonotypes specific for CMV led the ex vivo response.

This CDR3 comprises 16 residues. After removal of 6 bases from V and 4 bases from J, the junction contained 12 bases not matched to a gene. Germline V gene data show CDR1 as MNHEY and CDR2 as SVGEGT. TCRdb ran MiXCR on the reads and lists one entry per CDR3 protein. This table has hundreds of thousands of distinct CDR3 sequences, roughly 31% appearing once. This clonotype appeared a few times. Its antigen remains unknown. The input for sequencing was cultured CD8+ T cells from PBMCs, taken from culture after CMV antigen stimulation. The chain joins TRBV6-2 or TRBV6-3 to TRBJ2-1; 7 positions match TRBD1. This receptor was identified in a human donor in good health (CMV status not recorded). Some clones in this sample may be carry-over from other donors' samples. CDR3 loop: CASSHHDREPYNEQFF. DNA for the CDR3: TGTGCCAGCAGCCATCACGACAGGGAACCTTACAATGAGCAGTTCTTC.